This T cell receptor (beta chain) emerged from a study of read filtering for tumor transcriptome and immune sequencing (TCRdb year 2020). For the wider study: The cohort was composed of 16 to 20 male and approximately 15 female patients, with a mean age of approximately 72 years and an age range of roughly 45 to 85. Per sample, about 3.5 to 11 million TCR-region mapped reads were obtained with IR-seq, compared with only about 80 to 1,300 with RNA-seq. One of the main goals was to work out a read-filtering strategy for immune repertoire data, in particular whether clonotypes backed by only a single read should be removed. By revised international staging, fewer than ten patients were R-ISS I, some 16 were R-ISS II and about 7 were R-ISS III. The study compared TCR repertoires from targeted immune repertoire sequencing and bulk whole-transcriptome sequencing run on the same bone marrow samples. After DNase treatment, whole-transcriptome libraries were prepared using the TruSeq RNA Access Library Prep Kit.

Starting from around 420 ng RNA, TCR libraries were constructed with the Immunoverse kit using molecular barcoded adaptors that cover the alpha/delta and beta/gamma chains. TCR library preparation used the same RNA that was used for transcriptome sequencing. An Illumina HiSeq 4000 with 2 x 150 cycles was used to sequence the TCR libraries. Per the original workflow: Using MiXCR, which included quality filtering and error correction, TCR reads were aligned to human V, D, J and C references and then assembled into CDR3 clonotypes. The tcR package in R was used to analyze clonotype counts and gene usage diversity. Raw mapping reads were checked after the RNA-seq reads had been mapped by STAR aligner version 2.5.3a onto the human GRCh37 genome. To test the effect of sequencing depth on detected clonotypes, IR-seq fastq files were randomly downsampled using Seqtk 1.3. The raw public reads went through TCRdb reprocessing: fastp at Q25, MiXCR clone calling, in-frame beta chains kept. Each entry is one CDR3 protein sequence, shown with its most common DNA and genes. The V and J calls reflect TCRdb's pipeline rather than the authors' work. This sample is represented by 75,000 to 95,000 distinct CDR3 sequences; 20% to 25% of them were singletons. The ten largest make up approximately 10% of the sample.

Every patient had bone marrow sampled at the time of active disease. Ficoll-Hypaque density gradient centrifugation was used to isolate bone marrow mononuclear cells. To remove myeloma plasma cells, the cells were labeled with CD138 magnetic microbeads on a MACS separator, and CD138-negative cells were then collected by negative selection. Purity of the isolated cells was checked by flow cytometry on an Attune NxT using CD138 antibodies. Total RNA was extracted with TRIzol reagent and quantified with a NanoDrop spectrophotometer. Paired RNA-seq and IR-seq were performed on the CD138-negative bone marrow sample of each patient. General study outcomes and caveats: Removing single-read clonotypes increased the correlation between IR-seq and RNA-seq shared clonotype proportions. Rather than purified T cells, the sorted CD138-negative fraction was a mixed bone marrow immune population. In IR-seq, single-read clonotypes were approximately 80% of clonotypes but around 3.2% of total reads; in RNA-seq they were roughly 73% of clonotypes and about 40% of reads. IR-seq captured clonotypes at much higher depth and more reliably than RNA-seq, and smaller IR-seq throughput sufficed to identify most shared clonotypes.

This clonotype was detected many times. Its cognate antigen has yet to be identified. Per-nucleotide qualities are absent, and no much larger clonotype sits a single base away. Cut back by 3 bases and 5 bases, the V and J ends lie 4 bases apart. The germline V gene (reference sequence) supplies CDR1 LGHDT and CDR2 YNNKEL. Spanning cysteine to phenylalanine, the CDR3 consists of 11 amino acids. Left in the record is the CDR3 DNA by itself, 33 bases read in frame from the first base. The chain was built from TRBV3-1 and TRBJ2-5, with no reliable assignment of the D segment. The clonotype comes from a donor aged 40 or older with multiple myeloma. Material for sequencing was a population of CD138-negative cells sorted from bone marrow. The meaning of the sample's cell subset or site label: bone marrow mononuclear cells depleted of CD138+ plasma/myeloma cells by negative magnetic selection. The CDR3 protein is CASSQTETQYF. In nucleotide form, the sequence is TGTGCCAGCAGCCAGACTGAGACCCAGTACTTC.